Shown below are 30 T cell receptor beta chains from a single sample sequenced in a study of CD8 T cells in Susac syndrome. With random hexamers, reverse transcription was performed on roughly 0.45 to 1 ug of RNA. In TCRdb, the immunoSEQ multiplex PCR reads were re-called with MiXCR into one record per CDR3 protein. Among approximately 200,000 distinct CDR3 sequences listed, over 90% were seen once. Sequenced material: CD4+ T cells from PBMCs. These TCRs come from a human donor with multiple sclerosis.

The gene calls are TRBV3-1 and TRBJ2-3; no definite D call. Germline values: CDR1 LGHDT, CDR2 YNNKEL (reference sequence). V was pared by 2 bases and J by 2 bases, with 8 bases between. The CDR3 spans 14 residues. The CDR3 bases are TGTGCCAGCAGCCAACTAGACAACACAGATACGCAGTATTTT. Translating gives CASSQLDNTDTQYF.

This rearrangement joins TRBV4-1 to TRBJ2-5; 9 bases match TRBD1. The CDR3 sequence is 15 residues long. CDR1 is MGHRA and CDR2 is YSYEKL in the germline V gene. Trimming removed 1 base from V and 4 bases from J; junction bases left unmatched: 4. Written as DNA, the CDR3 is TGCGCCAGCAGCCAAGGAACAGGGGGCGTAGAGACCCAGTACTTC. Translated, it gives CASSQGTGGVETQYF.

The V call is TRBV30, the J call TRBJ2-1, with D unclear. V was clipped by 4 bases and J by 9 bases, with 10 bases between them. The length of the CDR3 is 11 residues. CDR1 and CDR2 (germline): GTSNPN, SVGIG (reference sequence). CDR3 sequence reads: CAWNRRGEQFF. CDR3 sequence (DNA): TGTGCCTGGAACCGCCGTGGTGAGCAGTTCTTC.

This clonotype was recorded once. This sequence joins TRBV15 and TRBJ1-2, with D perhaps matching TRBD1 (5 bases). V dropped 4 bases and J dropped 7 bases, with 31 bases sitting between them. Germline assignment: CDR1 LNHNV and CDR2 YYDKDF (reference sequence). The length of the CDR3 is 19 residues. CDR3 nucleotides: TGTGCCACCAGCAAGACCCTCTCAGGGCAGACCTTCCGAGGAGCTGGCTACACCTTC. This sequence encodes CATSKTLSGQTFRGAGYTF.

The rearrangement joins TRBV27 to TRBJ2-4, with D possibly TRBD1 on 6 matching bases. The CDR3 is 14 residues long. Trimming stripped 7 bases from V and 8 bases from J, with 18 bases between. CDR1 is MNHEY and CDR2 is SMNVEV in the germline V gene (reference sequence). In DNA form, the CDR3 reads TGTGCCAGCACCCTCAACGGCGAGGGGGACATTCAGTACTTC. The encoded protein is CASTLNGEGDIQYF.

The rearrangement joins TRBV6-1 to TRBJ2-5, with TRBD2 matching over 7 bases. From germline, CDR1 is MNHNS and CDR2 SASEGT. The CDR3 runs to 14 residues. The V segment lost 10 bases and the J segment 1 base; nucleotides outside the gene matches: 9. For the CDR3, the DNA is TGTGCCATCGAGACTAGCTGGGGCCAAGAGACCCAGTACTTC. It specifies CAIETSWGQETQYF.

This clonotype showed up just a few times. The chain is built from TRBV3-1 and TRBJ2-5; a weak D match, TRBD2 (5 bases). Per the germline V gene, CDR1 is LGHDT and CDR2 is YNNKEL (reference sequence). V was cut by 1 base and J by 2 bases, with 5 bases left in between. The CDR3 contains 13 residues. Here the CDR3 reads CASSQGLQETQYF. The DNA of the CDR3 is TGTGCCAGCAGCCAAGGACTACAAGAGACCCAGTACTTC.

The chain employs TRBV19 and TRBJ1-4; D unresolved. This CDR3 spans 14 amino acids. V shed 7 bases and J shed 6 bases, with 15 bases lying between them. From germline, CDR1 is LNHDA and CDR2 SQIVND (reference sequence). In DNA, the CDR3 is TGTGCCAGTAAAATCTCGCGGCAGGATGAAAAACTGTTTTTT. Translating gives CASKISRQDEKLFF.

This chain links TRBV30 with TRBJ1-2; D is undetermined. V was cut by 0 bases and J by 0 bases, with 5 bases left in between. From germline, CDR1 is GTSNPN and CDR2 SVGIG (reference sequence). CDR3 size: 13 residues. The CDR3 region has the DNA TGTGCCTGGAGTGTCGAGCCTAACTATGGCTACACCTTC. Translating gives CAWSVEPNYGYTF.

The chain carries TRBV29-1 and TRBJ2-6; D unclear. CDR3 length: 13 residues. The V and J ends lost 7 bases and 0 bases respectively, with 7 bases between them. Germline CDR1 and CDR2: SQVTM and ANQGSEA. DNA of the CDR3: TGCAGCGCCCAGAGCTCTGGGGCCAACGTCCTGACTTTC. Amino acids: CSAQSSGANVLTF.

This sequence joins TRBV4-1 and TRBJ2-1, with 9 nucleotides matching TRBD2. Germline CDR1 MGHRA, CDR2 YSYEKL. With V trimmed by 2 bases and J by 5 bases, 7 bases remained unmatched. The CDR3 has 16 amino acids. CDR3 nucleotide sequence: TGCGCCAGCAGCCAATCCGTGACTAGCGGACACAATGAGCAGTTCTTC. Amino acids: CASSQSVTSGHNEQFF.

The CDR3 region has the DNA TGCGCCAGCAGTCAACTAGCGGGGGAAACAGATACGCAGTATTTT. Amino acid sequence: CASSQLAGETDTQYF. This chain connects TRBV23-1 to TRBJ2-3, with 10 bases matching TRBD2. TRBV23-1 counts as an open reading frame of uncertain function. The CDR3 is made up of 15 amino acids. V lost 2 bases and J lost 3; bases outside the gene matches: 2.

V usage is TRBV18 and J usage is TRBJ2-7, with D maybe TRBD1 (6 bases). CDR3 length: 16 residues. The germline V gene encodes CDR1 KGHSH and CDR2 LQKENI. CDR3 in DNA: TGTGCCAGCTCCCCACGGGAACAGGGCAGCTCCTACGAGCAGTACGTC. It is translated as CASSPREQGSSYEQYV.

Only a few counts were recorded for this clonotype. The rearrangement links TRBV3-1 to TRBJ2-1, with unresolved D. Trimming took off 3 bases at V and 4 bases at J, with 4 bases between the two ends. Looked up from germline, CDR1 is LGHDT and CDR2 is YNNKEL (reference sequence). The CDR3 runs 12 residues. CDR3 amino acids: CASSQAYNEQFF. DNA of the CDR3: TGTGCCAGCAGCCAGGCATACAATGAGCAGTTCTTC.

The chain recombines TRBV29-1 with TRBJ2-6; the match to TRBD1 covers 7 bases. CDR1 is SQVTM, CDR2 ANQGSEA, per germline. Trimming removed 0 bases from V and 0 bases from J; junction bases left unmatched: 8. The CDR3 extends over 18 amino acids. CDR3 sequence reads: CSVEDERTGTSGANVLTF. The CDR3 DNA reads TGCAGCGTTGAAGATGAGAGGACAGGCACCTCTGGGGCCAACGTCCTGACTTTC. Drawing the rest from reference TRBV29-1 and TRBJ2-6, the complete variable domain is SAVISQKPSRDICQRGTSLTIQCQVDSQVTMMFWYRQQPGQSLTLIATANQGSEATYESGFVIDKFPISRPNLTFSTLTVSNMSPEDSSIYLCSVEDERTGTSGANVLTFGAGSRLTVL.

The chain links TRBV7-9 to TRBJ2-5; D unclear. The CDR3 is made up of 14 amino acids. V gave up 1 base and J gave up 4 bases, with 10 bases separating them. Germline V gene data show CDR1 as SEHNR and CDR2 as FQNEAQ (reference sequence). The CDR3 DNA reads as TGTGCCAGCAGCTTAGGCGACTCCTCAGAGACCCAGTACTTC. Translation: CASSLGDSSETQYF.

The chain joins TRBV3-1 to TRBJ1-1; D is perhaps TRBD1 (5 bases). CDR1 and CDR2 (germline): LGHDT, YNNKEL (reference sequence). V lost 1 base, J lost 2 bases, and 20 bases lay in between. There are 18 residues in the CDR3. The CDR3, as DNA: TGTGCCAGCAGCCAAGGACCCGAGTGGCAGGGTCTTAACACTGAAGCTTTCTTT. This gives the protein CASSQGPEWQGLNTEAFF.

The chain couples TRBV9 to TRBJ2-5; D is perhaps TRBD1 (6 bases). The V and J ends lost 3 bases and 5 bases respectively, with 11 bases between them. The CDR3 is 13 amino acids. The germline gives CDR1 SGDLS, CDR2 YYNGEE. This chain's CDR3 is CASSAQGGETQYF. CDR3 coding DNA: TGTGCCAGCAGCGCACAGGGCGGGGAGACCCAGTACTTC. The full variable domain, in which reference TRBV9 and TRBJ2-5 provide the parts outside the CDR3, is DSGVTQTPKHLITATGQRVTLRCSPRSGDLSVYWYQQSLDQGLQFLIQYYNGEERAKGNILERFSAQQFPDLHSELNLSSLELGDSALYFCASSAQGGETQYFGPGTRLLVL.

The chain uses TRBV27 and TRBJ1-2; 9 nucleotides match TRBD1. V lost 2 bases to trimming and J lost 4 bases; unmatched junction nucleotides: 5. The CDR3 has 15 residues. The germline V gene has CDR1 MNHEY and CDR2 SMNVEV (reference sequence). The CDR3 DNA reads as TGTGCCAGCAGTTTAGCCGGGACAGGGATCTATGGCTACACCTTC. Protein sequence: CASSLAGTGIYGYTF.

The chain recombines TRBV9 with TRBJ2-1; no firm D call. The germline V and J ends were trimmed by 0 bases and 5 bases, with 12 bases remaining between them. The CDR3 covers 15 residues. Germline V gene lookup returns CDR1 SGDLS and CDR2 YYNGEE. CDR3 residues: CASSVEGRSDNEQFF. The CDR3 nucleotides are TGTGCCAGCAGCGTAGAAGGCAGGTCTGACAATGAGCAGTTCTTC.

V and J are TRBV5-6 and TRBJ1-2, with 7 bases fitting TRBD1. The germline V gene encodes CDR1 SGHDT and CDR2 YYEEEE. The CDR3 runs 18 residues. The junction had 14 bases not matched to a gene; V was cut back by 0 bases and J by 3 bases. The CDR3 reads CASSLGGIGGATDYGYTF. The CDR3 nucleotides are TGTGCCAGCAGCTTGGGAGGGATAGGGGGCGCGACAGACTATGGCTACACCTTC. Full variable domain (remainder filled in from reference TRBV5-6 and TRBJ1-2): DAGVTQSPTHLIKTRGQQVTLRCSPKSGHDTVSWYQQALGQGPQFIFQYYEEEERQRGNFPDRFSGHQFPNYSSELNVNALLLGDSALYLCASSLGGIGGATDYGYTFGSGTRLTVV.

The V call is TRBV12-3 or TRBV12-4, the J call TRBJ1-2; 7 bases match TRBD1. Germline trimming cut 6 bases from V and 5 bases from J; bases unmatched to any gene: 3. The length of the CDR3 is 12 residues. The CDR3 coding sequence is TGTGCCAGCAGAACAGGGGAGTATGGCTACACCTTC. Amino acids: CASRTGEYGYTF.

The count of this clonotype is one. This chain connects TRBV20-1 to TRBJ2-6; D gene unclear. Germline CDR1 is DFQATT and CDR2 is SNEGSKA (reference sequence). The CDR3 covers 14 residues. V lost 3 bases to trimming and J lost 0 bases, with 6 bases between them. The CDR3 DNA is TGCAGTGCTAGTCCTACCTCTGGGGCCAACGTCCTGACTTTC. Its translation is CSASPTSGANVLTF.

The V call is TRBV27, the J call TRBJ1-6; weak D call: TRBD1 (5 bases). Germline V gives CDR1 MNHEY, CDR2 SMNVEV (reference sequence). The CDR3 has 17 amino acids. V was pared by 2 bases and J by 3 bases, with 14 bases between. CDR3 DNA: TGTGCCAGCAGTTTACGCCCACGACAGTTCTATAATTCACCCCTCCACTTT. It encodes CASSLRPRQFYNSPLHF.

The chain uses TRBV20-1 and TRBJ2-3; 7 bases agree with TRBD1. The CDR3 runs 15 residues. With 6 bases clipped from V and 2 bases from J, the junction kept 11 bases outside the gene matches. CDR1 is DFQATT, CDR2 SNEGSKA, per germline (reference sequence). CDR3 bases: TGCAGTGCCCACCCCCTTGGGACAGTCACAGATACGCAGTATTTT. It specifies CSAHPLGTVTDTQYF.

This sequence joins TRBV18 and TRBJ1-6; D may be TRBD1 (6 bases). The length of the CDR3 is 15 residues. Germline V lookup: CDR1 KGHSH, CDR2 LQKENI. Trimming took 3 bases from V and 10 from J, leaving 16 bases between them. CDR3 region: CASSPTGGYESPLHF. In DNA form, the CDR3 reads TGTGCCAGCTCACCGACCGGGGGCTACGAGTCACCCCTCCACTTT.

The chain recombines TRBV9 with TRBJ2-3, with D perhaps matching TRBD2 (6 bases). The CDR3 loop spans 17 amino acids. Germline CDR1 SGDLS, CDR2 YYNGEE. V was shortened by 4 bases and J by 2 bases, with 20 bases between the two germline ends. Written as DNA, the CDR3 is TGTGCCAGCAGCCCCAGAGTAGCGGAGGCCCCCACAGATACGCAGTATTTT. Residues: CASSPRVAEAPTDTQYF.

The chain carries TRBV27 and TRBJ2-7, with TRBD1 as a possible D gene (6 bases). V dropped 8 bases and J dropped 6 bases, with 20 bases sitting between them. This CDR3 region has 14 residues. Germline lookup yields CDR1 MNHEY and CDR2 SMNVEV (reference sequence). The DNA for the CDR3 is TGTGCCAGCGCGCTAAGTGGACAGTTCGGCGAGCAGTACTTC. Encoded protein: CASALSGQFGEQYF.

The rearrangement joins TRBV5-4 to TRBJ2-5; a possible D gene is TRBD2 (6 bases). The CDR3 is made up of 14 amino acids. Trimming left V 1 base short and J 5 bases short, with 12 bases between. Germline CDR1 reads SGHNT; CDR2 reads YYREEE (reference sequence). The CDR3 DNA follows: TGTGCCAGCAGCTTGTTAGGAGGGGACGAGACCCAGTACTTC. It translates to CASSLLGGDETQYF.

CDR3 loop: CSGVLGTSGKQETQYF. DNA of the CDR3: TGCAGTGGGGTGCTCGGGACTAGCGGAAAACAAGAGACCCAGTACTTC. The chain is built from TRBV20-1 and TRBJ2-5; TRBD2 agrees at 11 bases. V lost 7 bases, J lost 2 bases, and 12 bases stayed unmatched. Looked up from germline, CDR1 is DFQATT and CDR2 is SNEGSKA (reference sequence). CDR3 length: 16 amino acids.